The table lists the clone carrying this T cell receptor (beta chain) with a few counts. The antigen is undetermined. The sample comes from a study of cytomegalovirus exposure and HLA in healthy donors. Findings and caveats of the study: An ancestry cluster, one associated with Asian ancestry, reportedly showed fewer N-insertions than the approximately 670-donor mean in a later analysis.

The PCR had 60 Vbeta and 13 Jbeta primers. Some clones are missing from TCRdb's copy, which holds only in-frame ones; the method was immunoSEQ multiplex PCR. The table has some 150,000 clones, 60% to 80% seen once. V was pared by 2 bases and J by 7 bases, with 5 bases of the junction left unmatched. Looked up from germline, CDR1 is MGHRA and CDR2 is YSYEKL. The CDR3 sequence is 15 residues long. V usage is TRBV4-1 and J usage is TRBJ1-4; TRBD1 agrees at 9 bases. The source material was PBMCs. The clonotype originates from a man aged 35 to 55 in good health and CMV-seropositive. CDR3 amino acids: CASSQRDRASEKLFF. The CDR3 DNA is TGCGCCAGCAGCCAAAGGGACAGGGCTTCTGAAAAACTGTTTTTT.